This TCR beta chain was sequenced for a study of blood T cell repertoires in COVID-19. Across the study: Samples taken during acute and convalescent COVID-19 were collected in the United States, Italy and Spain. PBMCs, B-cell-depleted T cells, or T cells provided the cDNA or gDNA that made up the material.

Only one count was recorded for this clone. The CDR3 is made up of 16 amino acids. The V and J ends lost 0 bases and 6 bases respectively, with 18 bases between them. The V gene's germline CDR1 is MNHEY and CDR2 SVGAGI. Authors' methods: Amplification of reference gene primers provided the estimated nucleated cell counts. Method: immunoSEQ multiplex PCR; TCRdb's copy keeps in-frame clones and lacks some. V, J and clone size are taken as reported in that table, and D and trimming were inferred from the DNA itself. There are 250,000 or so clones in the sample; about nine tenths occur only once, and approximately 9% lies in the top ten.

This receptor was obtained from a man aged 40-50 years with active or convalescent COVID-19. What was sequenced was peripheral blood. V usage is TRBV6-5 and J usage is TRBJ2-7, with a tentative D call TRBD2 (6 bases). CDR3 loop: CASSYSISGEGSEQYF. The DNA for the CDR3 is TGTGCCAGCAGTTACTCGATTAGCGGCGAGGGGAGCGAGCAGTACTTC.